This T cell receptor beta chain was recovered during a study of blood T cell repertoires in COVID-19. Study as a whole: Samples came from the United States, Italy and Spain, spanning acute and convalescent COVID-19. The analysed material was cDNA or gDNA that came from T cells, B-cell-depleted T cells, or PBMCs.

Regarding this clone: One junction end does not reproduce the germline sequence, and a read error may be involved.

As processed by the authors: Estimated nucleated cell counts came from reference gene primer amplification. Libraries were prepared by immunoSEQ multiplex PCR; TCRdb keeps only in-frame clonotypes and omits some of them. V, J and clone size reflect that table, while D and trimming were determined from the DNA. Of some 100,000 clones in the sample, around 80% were seen once. From germline, CDR1 is SSHAT and CDR2 FNYEAQ (reference sequence). The CDR3 is 15 amino acids. This sequence originates from a human donor in a cohort sampled during active or convalescent COVID-19. The gene calls are TRBV7-7 and TRBJ2-7; 8 bases are shared with TRBD1. The sequenced material came from peripheral blood. CDR3 sequence: CASSPGQGPPDEQYF. CDR3 in DNA: TGTGCTAGCAGCCCCGGACAGGGACCCCCTGACGAGCAGTACTTC.